Sequencing of this T cell receptor (beta chain) was carried out in a study of CD8+CD57+ T cells in acquired aplastic anemia. All patients picked for sequencing had shown, by flow cytometry, an expansion of CD8+CD57+ cells. This CDR3 region has 17 residues. V lost 7 bases, J lost 2 bases, and 23 bases lay in between. The V gene's germline CDR1 is SGHTA and CDR2 FQGTGA. Profiling that covered TCR beta VDJ and CDR3 relied on genomic DNA as its template. TCRdb reprocessed the reads via MiXCR and lists one record per CDR3 protein. This sample has around 210,000 distinct CDR3 sequences, with more than 55% found just once.

The source is a human donor with aplastic anemia. This chain joins TRBV7-3 and TRBJ1-1; D is unresolved. Material for sequencing was sorted CD4+, CD8+, or CD8+CD57+ T cells (not recorded which) from PBMCs. The CDR3 loop is CASNPGRGNAHNTEAFF. As DNA, the CDR3 is TGTGCCAGCAACCCCGGAAGAGGGAATGCACACAACACTGAAGCTTTCTTT.